This TCR beta chain derives from a study of OX40 agonist ivuxolimab in advanced cancers. Study-level points and caveats: Near-lowest levels of clonal expansion characterized partial responders at 0.1-3.0 mg/kg. Also showing low normalized T-cell clonal expansion were some of the nonresponders.

TCRdb's copy holds only in-frame clones and misses some; the assay was immunoSEQ multiplex PCR. This sample carries about 24,000 clones, roughly 80% of them seen once, and the ten largest clones take around 13%. Comments on this clone: Its antigen is currently unknown.

The sequence derives from an adult with an advanced solid tumor such as melanoma, head and neck, liver or kidney cancer. The specimen comprised CD4+ or CD8+ T cells sorted from blood, sampled in a trial of the OX40 agonist ivuxolimab.

The CDR3 bases are TGTGCCAGCAGTGAATCGGGGGACACTGAAGCTTTCTTT. It yields the protein CASSESGDTEAFF. The gene calls are TRBV25-1 and TRBJ1-1; perhaps TRBD1 as D (5 bases). Trimming pared 1 base from V and 3 bases from J, leaving 6 bases between. Germline CDR1 and CDR2: MGHDK and SYGVNS. The length of the CDR3 is 13 residues.